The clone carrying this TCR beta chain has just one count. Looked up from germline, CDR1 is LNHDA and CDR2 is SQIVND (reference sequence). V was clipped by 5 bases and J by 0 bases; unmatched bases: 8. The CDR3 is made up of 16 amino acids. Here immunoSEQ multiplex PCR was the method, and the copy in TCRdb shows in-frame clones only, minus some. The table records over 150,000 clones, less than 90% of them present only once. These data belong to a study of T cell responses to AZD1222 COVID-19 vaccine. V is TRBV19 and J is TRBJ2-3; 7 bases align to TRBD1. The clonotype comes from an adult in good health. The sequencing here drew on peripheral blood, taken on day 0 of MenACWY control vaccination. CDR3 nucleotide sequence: TGTGCCAGTAGTCCTACAGGGGCTATTAGCACAGATACGCAGTATTTT. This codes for CASSPTGAISTDTQYF.